The sequence of this T cell receptor (beta chain) was determined in a study of human T cells and chemical hapten exposure. About the research overall: Minor volume differences among pooled libraries chiefly drove per-sample TCR yield variation.

Time point noted: pre-sensitization, week 0. Treatment in this sample: therapeutic diphenylcyclopropenone sensitization with weekly scalp DPC. Donors, patients with alopecia ranging from 18 to 70 years old and judged suitable for DPC, provided samples. Unfractionated whole blood served as the source for total RNA extraction. This clonotype occurred a few times. The CDR3 has 14 residues. Germline values: CDR1 SGHAT, CDR2 FQNNGV. J was trimmed by 7 bases and V by 5 bases; bases with no gene match: 9. One entry per CDR3 protein, called by TCRdb with MiXCR from the RACE reads. The sample includes about 290,000 distinct CDR3 sequences, almost 8% of them seen just once.

The chain links TRBV11-2 to TRBJ1-2, with 8 bases aligning to TRBD1. Specimen: whole blood, collected in connection with sensitization to the hapten diphenylcyclopropenone (DPC). The sequence derives from a man aged 18 to 30 with alopecia areata. Some clones in this sample may be carry-over from other donors' samples. The CDR3 coding sequence is TGTGCCAGCAGCCCGTCCAGGGGGCTCGGTGGCTACACCTTC. Protein sequence: CASSPSRGLGGYTF.